One T cell receptor (beta chain) is described in this entry. The antigen it recognizes is unknown. Nothing much larger sits one base from this clone, and base qualities are not available. Its CDR3 holds 16 amino acids, cysteine through phenylalanine. Only CDR3 DNA is held: 48 bases, read in frame from base 1. CDR1 and CDR2 are read off the germline V gene as WSHSY and SAAADI. The germline V end is reduced by 5 bases and the J end by 3 bases; junction bases left unmatched: 7. The data were obtained in a study of shared T cell receptors in the human thymus (dated by TCRdb to about 2021). Describing the broader study: The study examined how the human thymus generates shared, self-reactive T-cell receptor alpha chains.

The library was obtained by the immunoSEQ multiplex PCR assay. TCRdb obtained this table from immuneACCESS and retained in-frame rearrangements with V and J assigned. These tables miss some clones; where compared with another copy, unresolved V genes account for less than half of the shortfall, and the remainder is unexplained. This sample comprises about 540,000 clones, around 78% of them detected only once. More than 0.01% of the sample is in the top ten clones. This sample was also put to use in a study of human thymus T cells. From the second report: The donors were immunologically healthy infants in Finland who had open corrective cardiac surgery for congenital heart defects. Thymus tissue was collected as surgical resects that were removed during corrective cardiac surgery. V and J gene segment usage appeared biased in both thymic and peripheral blood repertoires. The related research found that thymic TCR repertoires overlapped highly between unrelated individuals. The study described the TCR alpha and beta repertoires in fewer than 10 infant thymus samples and a handful of matching peripheral blood samples. The cohort included several male and two female infants, with donor ages spanning 7 to 244 days. After being mechanically released from the tissue, thymocytes were kept at -70 degrees C in pellets of about 9.5-30 million cells. Genomic DNA was extracted from frozen cell pellets with a QIAsymphony instrument. TCRB and TCRAD loci were amplified from a standardized quantity of quality-controlled genomic DNA using the immunoSEQ multiplex PCR assay. Amplicons spanned the V(D)J region at a length sufficient to cover the CDR3 and identify V and J genes. The commercial immunoSEQ service was used to sequence amplicons on an Illumina platform. Primer bias and sequencing errors were corrected as previously described, and TCRAD and TCRB were defined on the basis of the IMGT database. The repertoires were analysed using immunoSEQ Analyzer 3.0 and VDJTools for basic statistics, V/J segment usage, diversity estimates, rarefaction and pairwise overlap. Diversity was estimated with Chao1, ChaoE, Efron-Thisted, Shannon and inverse Simpson indices, and also on datasets down-sampled to the smallest sample. Repertoire overlap was assessed by strict matching of CDR3 nucleotide sequence, V gene and J gene, and clustering was done by Jaccard-based multidimensional scaling. On average, about 800,000 unique TCRB clonotypes were obtained from thymus samples, compared with about 84,000 from blood samples.

This TCR came from a boy in the first two years of life with a congenital heart defect. Donor details come from another sample of the same person, matched by shared clones. Sequenced: thymocytes. The V and J genes are TRBV10-2 and TRBJ2-5, with 12 bases matching TRBD2. The nucleotide sequence is given as TGCGCCAGCAGTACTACCGGACTAGCGGGAAAAGAGACCCAGTACTTC. Translated, it gives CASSTTGLAGKETQYF.